Sequencing of this T cell receptor beta chain was carried out in a study of cytomegalovirus exposure and HLA in healthy donors. The PCR made use of 60 Vbeta and 13 Jbeta primers. Repertoires were generated with immunoSEQ multiplex PCR, while TCRdb's copy carries only in-frame clones and drops some. Altogether some 96,000 clones are present, around 82% being singletons, with the ten largest covering 0.6% to 0.95%. Germline V lookup: CDR1 SGDLS, CDR2 YYNGEE. Trimming removed 0 bases from V and 8 bases from J, with 14 bases in between. The CDR3 runs 14 residues. This TCR was sampled from a woman aged 55-70 years in good health and CMV-seronegative. This sequence joins TRBV9 and TRBJ1-2; D unresolved. The sample comprised PBMCs. CDR3 DNA: TGTGCCAGCAGCGTAGATAGTGGGGAGGGAGGCTACACCTTC. It codes for CASSVDSGEGGYTF.